This TCR beta chain was sequenced during a study of neoadjuvant anti-PD-1 for oral cavity cancer. Turning to the study itself: Patients without progression got a fourth dose around day 43.

On this clone: Its cognate antigen is unknown.

This CDR3 is built from 15 residues. Germline CDR1 and CDR2: KGHSH and LQKENI. Trimming took 2 bases from V and 6 from J, leaving 11 bases between them. Overall study results and limits: Higher pretreatment Treg/Th17 ratios tracked higher pretreatment blood clonality.

Some clones are missing from TCRdb's copy, which holds only in-frame ones; the method was immunoSEQ multiplex PCR. The table lists roughly 15,000 clones, 60% to 70% of them singletons. The chain has TRBV18 and TRBJ1-6; D is unclear. The material was PBMCs, obtained before nivolumab (anti-PD-1) treatment. This TCR was sampled from a person aged 35 to 85 with oral cavity squamous cell carcinoma. The CDR3 DNA sequence: TGTGCCAGCTCACCAGGAGGGCAAGGTAATTCACCCCTCCACTTT. Its translation: CASSPGGQGNSPLHF.